The rows below give T cell receptor beta chains drawn from one sample of a study of cytomegalovirus exposure and HLA in healthy donors. The assay was immunoSEQ multiplex PCR, and TCRdb's table has in-frame clones only and misses some. The sample shows 100,000 to 150,000 clones, and 2.5% to 3% sits with its ten largest clones. Material for sequencing was PBMCs. These receptors were taken from a man aged 30 to 39 in good health and CMV-seronegative. Both conserved end residues are part of each CDR3. Fields, in order: CDR3 DNA, CDR3 protein, V gene, D gene, J gene. A D gene is named only where the DNA matches it firmly.

TGTGCCAGCAGTAGGCAGGGCGGCGAGCAGTACTTC CASSRQGGEQYF TRBV27 NA TRBJ2-7
TGTGCCAGCAGTTCGGACAGCTACGAGCAGTACTTC CASSSDSYEQYF TRBV2 NA TRBJ2-7
TGTGCCGGGAAAAGCGGGAGATCTTACCAAGAGACCCAGTACTTC CAGKSGRSYQETQYF TRBV28 TRBD2 TRBJ2-5
TGCGCCAGCAGCGACAGTGATTCACCCCTCCACTTT CASSDSDSPLHF TRBV5-1 NA TRBJ1-6
TGCGCCAGCAGCCAGAAGAGCGGGACGGCTTATCACGAGCAGTACTTC CASSQKSGTAYHEQYF TRBV4-1 TRBD2 TRBJ2-7
TGTGCCAGCAGTATGGGACAAAGAAATGAGCAGTTCTTC CASSMGQRNEQFF TRBV28 NA TRBJ2-1
TGCGCCAGCAGCCCCACTTGGGGAGGAGCAGATACGCAGTATTTT CASSPTWGGADTQYF TRBV4-3 NA TRBJ2-3
TGTGCCTGGGCCTATAGCGGCAGCACAGATACGCAGTATTTT CAWAYSGSTDTQYF TRBV30 NA TRBJ2-3
TGTGCCAGCAGTTCTGGACTTAACACAGATACGCAGTATTTT CASSSGLNTDTQYF TRBV28 NA TRBJ2-3
TGCGCCAGCAGCTTGGATACTAGCGTCAATGAGCAGTTCTTC CASSLDTSVNEQFF TRBV5-1 TRBD2 TRBJ2-1
TGCAGTGCGTCACAGAACACTGAAGCTTTCTTT CSASQNTEAFF TRBV20-1 NA TRBJ1-1
TGTGCCAGCGGTTCCGGGACAGGGGGACAGCCCCAGCATTTT CASGSGTGGQPQHF TRBV28 TRBD1 TRBJ1-5
TGTACCAGCAGCCAAGACGGGGACAATGAGCAGTTCTTC CTSSQDGDNEQFF TRBV4-2 NA TRBJ2-1
TGTGCCAGCAGACGGACAGGGATTATTGAAGCTTTCTTT CASRRTGIIEAFF TRBV28 TRBD1 TRBJ1-1
TGCAGCGTTGATGGGGGGGACAGGCTTCAAGAGACCCAGTACTTC CSVDGGDRLQETQYF TRBV29-1 NA TRBJ2-5
TGTGCCAGCAGCGATTTGCGTCGGAACACTGAAGCTTTCTTT CASSDLRRNTEAFF TRBV7-9 NA TRBJ1-1
TGTGCCAGCAGTTTAGACAGGACTAGCGGGAGGAGAGATACGCAGTATTTT CASSLDRTSGRRDTQYF TRBV27 TRBD2 TRBJ2-3